This T cell receptor beta chain emerged from a study of blood T cell repertoires in COVID-19. The assay was immunoSEQ multiplex PCR, and TCRdb's table has in-frame clones only and misses some. The repertoire holds more than 85,000 clones, with 82% as singletons. This CDR3 is 16 amino acids long. Trimming took 0 bases from V and 0 from J, leaving 10 bases between them. Germline V lookup: CDR1 MGHRA, CDR2 YSYEKL. This sequence was found in a man of 80 years or more with acute or convalescent COVID-19. The gene calls are TRBV4-1 and TRBJ2-3; D remains unclear. Sequenced material: peripheral blood. CDR3 residues: CASSQDEADSTDTQYF. CDR3 coding DNA: TGCGCCAGCAGCCAAGATGAGGCGGATAGCACAGATACGCAGTATTTT.